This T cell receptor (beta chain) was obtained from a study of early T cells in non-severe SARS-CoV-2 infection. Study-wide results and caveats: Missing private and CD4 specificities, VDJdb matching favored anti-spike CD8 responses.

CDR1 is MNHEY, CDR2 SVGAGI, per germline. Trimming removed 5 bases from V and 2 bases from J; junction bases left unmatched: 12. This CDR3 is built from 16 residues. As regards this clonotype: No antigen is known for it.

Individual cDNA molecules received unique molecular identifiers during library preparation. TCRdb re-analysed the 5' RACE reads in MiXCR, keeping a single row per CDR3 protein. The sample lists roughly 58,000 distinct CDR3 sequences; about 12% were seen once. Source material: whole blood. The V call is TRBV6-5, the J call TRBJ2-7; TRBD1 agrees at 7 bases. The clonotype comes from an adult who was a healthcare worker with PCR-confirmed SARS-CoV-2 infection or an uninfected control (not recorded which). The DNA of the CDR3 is TGTGCCAGCAGTCACATGAACAGGGGTCCCCCCTACGAGCAGTACTTC. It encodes CASSHMNRGPPYEQYF.